This entry describes one T cell receptor (beta chain). The antigen remains unidentified. Investigators extracted total RNA from whole blood and did not sort T cells. The source of the sample is a study of monozygotic twins with inflammatory bowel disease. Broader study findings: Whereas healthy co-twins had higher TCRbeta diversity (inverse Simpson), IBD patients had lower diversity.

Input per TCR library consisted of approximately 3,500 ng of total RNA. TCRdb re-called the 5' RACE reads and catalogs CDR3 proteins one per entry, DNA excluded. The sample has 440,000 or so distinct CDR3 sequences; the top ten hold more than 2%. The CDR3 contains 14 residues. The germline CDR1 and CDR2 sequences are SGHRS and YFSETQ. The clonotype originates from a human donor with ulcerative colitis or Crohn's disease, or a healthy co-twin of an affected twin (not recorded which). The specimen sequenced was blood. The chain links TRBV5-1 to TRBJ1-1; checking the TCRdb D call of TRBD1 is not possible without DNA. The CDR3 reads CASSPLTGGFSAFF.